This TCR beta chain was sequenced during a study of control samples from healthy donors and cancer patients (dated by TCRdb to 2018 to 2021). CDR1 and CDR2 (LNHDA, SQIVND) derive from the germline V gene (reference sequence). The trim is 5 bases for V and 4 bases for J, with a gap of 9 bases between the germline ends. From the cysteine up to the phenylalanine, the CDR3 has a length of 13 residues. Of the read, only the CDR3 DNA is kept; its 39 bases are in frame from base 1. Library preparation employed the immunoSEQ multiplex PCR assay. TCRdb retrieved this table from immuneACCESS and kept in-frame rearrangements only. Not all clones are present; in checked studies, unresolved V genes account for under half, and no reason is known for the remainder. In this sample the table shows 90,000 to 130,000 clones, about 80% of which occur a single time. The leading ten clones occupy 6.5% of the sample. To note about this clone: Its binding antigen is unknown. Base qualities are not provided; no much larger clone lies one nucleotide away.

The specimen sequenced was blood. The receptor was derived from a man between 18 and 29 years old in good health. Here the chain combines TRBV19 and TRBJ1-5, with no confidently assigned D gene. The DNA is TGTGCCAGTAGTTCAAAGGGAAATCAGCCCCAGCATTTT. This gives the protein CASSSKGNQPQHF.